This TCR beta chain was captured by sequencing in a study of OX40 agonist ivuxolimab in advanced cancers. Measured with immunoSEQ multiplex PCR; TCRdb has only the in-frame clones, and not every one. The data show 65,000 to 100,000 clones, 90% seen once. Details on this clone: Antigen specificity is unknown.

Points from the study as a whole: In general, CD8+ T cells held more expanded clones than CD4+ did, on average. Low clonal expansion, among the lowest seen, marked partial responders at 0.1-3.0 mg/kg. It was not determined which antigens were specifically recognized by the peripheral T cells that had undergone clonal expansion.

Looked up from germline, CDR1 is SGHTA and CDR2 is FQGNSA. The CDR3 runs 14 residues. V lost 3 bases to trimming and J lost 10 bases, with 16 bases between them. This specimen was CD4+ or CD8+ T cells sorted from blood, taken in a trial of the OX40 agonist ivuxolimab. This chain uses TRBV7-2 with TRBJ2-1; D is tentatively TRBD1 or TRBD2 (5 bases each). This receptor was taken from an adult with an advanced solid tumor such as melanoma, head and neck, liver or kidney cancer. CDR3 bases: TGTGCCAGCAGCTTGGGACGGGCCTCTGGGGAGCAGTTCTTC. Its protein is CASSLGRASGEQFF. Variable domain in full (rest from reference TRBV7-2 and TRBJ2-1): GAGVSQSPSNKVTEKGKDVELRCDPISGHTALYWYRQSLGQGLEFLIYFQGNSAPDKSGLPSDRFSAERTGGSVSTLTIQRTQQEDSAVYLCASSLGRASGEQFFGPGTRLTVL.